These 19 T cell receptor beta chains share one sample of origin, sequenced in a study of blood T cell repertoires in COVID-19. Clones were read by immunoSEQ multiplex PCR, and TCRdb kept only the in-frame ones, dropping some. The table has about 140,000 clones, approximately 78% seen once. Sequenced: peripheral blood. These receptor sequences come from a woman of 80 years or more with acute or convalescent COVID-19.

The chain carries TRBV7-6 and TRBJ1-1; D gene unclear. With 1 base removed from V and 0 bases from J, the gap between germline ends came to 15 bases. Germline V gene lookup returns CDR1 SGHVS and CDR2 FNYEAQ. The CDR3 consists of 17 residues. CDR3 sequence (DNA): TGTGCCAGCAGCTTAGACGTATTTCGGGGATTGAACACTGAAGCTTTCTTT. Protein product: CASSLDVFRGLNTEAFF.

The chain joins TRBV4-1 to TRBJ1-5; no clear D gene. The germline gives CDR1 MGHRA, CDR2 YSYEKL. Trimming removed 0 bases at V and 4 bases at J, with 10 bases between. This CDR3 is built from 15 residues. The CDR3 loop reads CASSQDWPINQPQHF. In DNA, the CDR3 is TGCGCCAGCAGCCAAGACTGGCCGATAAATCAGCCCCAGCATTTT.

The chain has TRBV5-1 and TRBJ2-1; TRBD2 might be the D (5 bases). Germline values: CDR1 SGHRS, CDR2 YFSETQ. The CDR3 is 12 amino acids. V gave up 0 bases and J gave up 10 bases, with 8 bases separating them. CDR3 amino acids: CASSLAGGEQFF. Written as DNA, the CDR3 is TGCGCCAGCAGCTTGGCTGGCGGGGAGCAGTTCTTC.

There are a few counts of this clone. The chain couples TRBV2 to TRBJ1-1; D is possibly TRBD1 (6 bases). Per germline, CDR1 SNHLY and CDR2 FYNNEI. The CDR3 loop spans 13 amino acids. The CDR3 bases are TGTGCTTCCGACGGGGGGCAGGGCACTGAAGCTTTCTTT. Translated: CASDGGQGTEAFF.

V is TRBV5-1 and J is TRBJ2-2; 7 positions agree with TRBD2. Unmatched junction bases numbered 14, after V lost 6 bases and J lost 6 bases. Germline loops: CDR1 SGHRS, CDR2 YFSETQ. This CDR3 has 16 residues. In DNA, the CDR3 is TGCGCCAGCACCCGGGGGGAATCCAGCGGGGCCGGGGAGCTGTTTTTT. Its translation: CASTRGESSGAGELFF.

The chain links TRBV29-1 to TRBJ2-3; D remains ambiguous. Germline V gives CDR1 SQVTM, CDR2 ANQGSEA. V lost 1 base and J 8 bases, leaving 13 bases between the germline ends. CDR3 length: 13 residues. CDR3 amino acids: CSVEVPAYSTQYF. As DNA, the CDR3 is TGCAGCGTTGAAGTTCCGGCTTACAGTACGCAGTATTTT.

In its sample, this clone was seen a few times. This chain uses TRBV10-1 with TRBJ2-3; weak D call: TRBD2 (5 bases). CDR1 and CDR2 from the germline V gene are WNHNN and SYGVQD (reference sequence). Trimming removed 3 bases at V and 4 bases at J, with 11 bases between. This CDR3 is built from 14 residues. In nucleotides, the CDR3 is TGCGCCAGCAGTGAAAGCGGTTTCCCAGATACGCAGTATTTT. Translating gives CASSESGFPDTQYF.

The gene calls are TRBV19 and TRBJ2-2, with 8 bases fitting TRBD1. Germline values: CDR1 LNHDA, CDR2 SQIVND (reference sequence). This CDR3 is built from 15 residues. The junction had 6 bases not matched to a gene; V was cut back by 4 bases and J by 5 bases. The CDR3 spells CASSKNRGATGELFF. The CDR3 coding sequence is TGTGCCAGTAGTAAAAACAGGGGGGCTACCGGGGAGCTGTTTTTT. The variable domain in full, with the rest retrieved from reference TRBV19 and TRBJ2-2, is DGGITQSPKYLFRKEGQNVTLSCEQNLNHDAMYWYRQDPGQGLRLIYYSQIVNDFQKGDIAEGYSVSREKKESFPLTVTSAQKNPTAFYLCASSKNRGATGELFFGEGSRLTVL.

This clone was observed once. The rearrangement joins TRBV13 to TRBJ2-7; TRBD1 aligns across 7 bases. This CDR3 has 14 residues. Germline CDR1 PRHDT, CDR2 FYEKMQ (reference sequence). V lost 5 bases, J lost 4 bases, and 8 bases stayed unmatched. CDR3 sequence: CASSPTGVVYEQYF. CDR3 coding DNA: TGTGCCAGCAGCCCTACAGGGGTCGTTTACGAGCAGTACTTC.

This rearrangement joins TRBV19 to TRBJ2-1, with TRBD1 matching over 9 bases. V lost 8 bases and J lost 4; bases outside the gene matches: 12. CDR3 length equals 16 residues. In germline, CDR1 is LNHDA, CDR2 SQIVND (reference sequence). The CDR3 DNA reads as TGTGCCAGTGCTAAGGGGGGGGACAGGGCATACAATGAGCAGTTCTTC. Its translation is CASAKGGDRAYNEQFF. Filled out from reference TRBV19 and TRBJ2-1, the complete variable domain reads DGGITQSPKYLFRKEGQNVTLSCEQNLNHDAMYWYRQDPGQGLRLIYYSQIVNDFQKGDIAEGYSVSREKKESFPLTVTSAQKNPTAFYLCASAKGGDRAYNEQFFGPGTRLTVL.

This rearrangement joins TRBV7-8 to TRBJ1-2; D unresolved. The CDR3 has 15 amino acids. The germline CDR1 and CDR2 sequences are SGHVS and FQNEAQ. Trimming stripped 4 bases from V and 2 bases from J, with 14 bases between. CDR3 sequence (DNA): TGTGCCAGCAGCTCGTCCTCCCCAGGAAACTATGGCTACACCTTC. This translates into CASSSSSPGNYGYTF.

As to this clone: One junction end does not reproduce the germline sequence, and a read error may be involved. J is TRBJ1-2 and V is TRBV6-1; 10 nucleotides match TRBD1. CDR1 is MNHNS, CDR2 SASEGT, per germline. The CDR3 has 13 residues. The CDR3 DNA reads TGTGCCAGCAGTGACCGGGACAGGGGTTTGGGGGCCTTC. Translating gives CASSDRDRGLGAF.

With regard to this clone: Other DNA sequences in this sample translate to the same CDR3. The chain joins TRBV7-9 to TRBJ1-3; no definite D call. Between the trimmed V and J ends, which lost 3 bases and 0 bases, there was a span of 9 bases. Germline CDR1 and CDR2: SEHNR and FQNEAQ (reference sequence). CDR3 length: 15 amino acids. CDR3: CASSFRGLSGNTIYF. The CDR3 DNA sequence: TGTGCCAGCAGCTTTCGCGGCCTCTCTGGAAACACCATATATTTT.

The chain is built from TRBV24-1 and TRBJ1-1; 10 nucleotides align to TRBD1. Germline V gene sequence: CDR1 KGHDR, CDR2 SFDVKD. J gave up 13 bases and V 3 bases, and 4 bases lay outside the gene matches. The CDR3 extends over 12 amino acids. DNA for the CDR3: TGTGCCACCAGTGATAGGGACAGGGGAGGTTTCTTT. Encoded protein: CATSDRDRGGFF.

The genes are TRBV5-1 and TRBJ1-1; TRBD1 is a possible D gene (6 bases). Germline values: CDR1 SGHRS, CDR2 YFSETQ. The CDR3 sequence is 17 residues long. V was cut by 4 bases and J by 4 bases, with 23 bases left in between. The CDR3 spells CASSGGVTGKGVTEAFF. DNA of the CDR3: TGCGCCAGCAGCGGTGGGGTTACAGGGAAGGGGGTCACTGAAGCTTTCTTT. Full variable domain (missing parts from reference TRBV5-1 and TRBJ1-1): KAGVTQTPRYLIKTRGQQVTLSCSPISGHRSVSWYQQTPGQGLQFLFEYFSETQRNKGNFPGRFSGRQFSNSRSEMNVSTLELGDSALYLCASSGGVTGKGVTEAFFGQGTRLTVV.

This chain joins TRBV28 and TRBJ2-7; 7 nucleotides line up with TRBD2. Germline V CDR1 and CDR2: MDHEN, SYDVKM. This CDR3 is 15 amino acids long. V lost 3 bases to trimming and J lost 6 bases; unmatched junction nucleotides: 11. Here the CDR3 reads CASSFRWSGAFEQYF. CDR3 DNA sequence: TGTGCCAGCAGTTTTAGGTGGAGCGGGGCCTTCGAGCAGTACTTC.

Written as DNA, the CDR3 is TGTGCCATCAGTGCCAGACAGGGCTCTAATGAAAAACTGTTTTTT. Protein sequence: CAISARQGSNEKLFF. The rearrangement uses TRBV10-3 and TRBJ1-4, with TRBD1 matching over 7 bases. The CDR3 loop spans 15 amino acids. Germline loops: CDR1 ENHRY, CDR2 SYGVKD. The junction had 5 bases not matched to a gene; V was cut back by 4 bases and J by 3 bases.

V is TRBV5-1 and J is TRBJ2-6, with 14 bases fitting TRBD2. The V gene's germline CDR1 is SGHRS and CDR2 YFSETQ. This CDR3 region has 16 residues. The J segment lost 2 bases and the V segment lost 6 bases, leaving 1 base of the junction unmatched. The CDR3 DNA reads TGCGCCAGCACGGGACTAGCGGGGGCTGGGGCCAACGTCCTGACTTTC. Translation: CASTGLAGAGANVLTF.

The chain has TRBV7-9 and TRBJ2-3; 8 bases match TRBD2. The length of the CDR3 is 17 residues. Per germline, CDR1 SEHNR and CDR2 FQNEAQ (reference sequence). The trim removed 1 base at V and 0 bases at J, leaving 6 bases unmatched. The CDR3 bases are TGTGCCAGCAGCTTAGGGATAGCGGGGAGGAGCACAGATACGCAGTATTTT. Protein: CASSLGIAGRSTDTQYF.